This T cell receptor (beta chain) appears in the sequencing data of a study of CD8 T cells in Susac syndrome. cDNA came from around 0.5 to 1 ug RNA primed by random hexamers. From the immunoSEQ multiplex PCR reads, TCRdb called clonotypes with MiXCR, one entry per CDR3 protein. The table shows 130,000 or so distinct CDR3 sequences, with around 75% occurring only once. Per germline, CDR1 LNHDA and CDR2 SQIVND (reference sequence). V was pared by 0 bases and J by 5 bases, with 10 bases between. The CDR3 is 14 residues long. The material sequenced was CD8+ T cells from PBMCs. This rearrangement joins TRBV19 to TRBJ1-2, with TRBD1 as a possible D gene (6 bases). The sequence came from a human donor with multiple sclerosis. The CDR3 sequence is CASSIEGGGYGYTF. In nucleotides, the CDR3 is TGTGCCAGTAGTATAGAAGGGGGTGGATATGGCTACACCTTC.